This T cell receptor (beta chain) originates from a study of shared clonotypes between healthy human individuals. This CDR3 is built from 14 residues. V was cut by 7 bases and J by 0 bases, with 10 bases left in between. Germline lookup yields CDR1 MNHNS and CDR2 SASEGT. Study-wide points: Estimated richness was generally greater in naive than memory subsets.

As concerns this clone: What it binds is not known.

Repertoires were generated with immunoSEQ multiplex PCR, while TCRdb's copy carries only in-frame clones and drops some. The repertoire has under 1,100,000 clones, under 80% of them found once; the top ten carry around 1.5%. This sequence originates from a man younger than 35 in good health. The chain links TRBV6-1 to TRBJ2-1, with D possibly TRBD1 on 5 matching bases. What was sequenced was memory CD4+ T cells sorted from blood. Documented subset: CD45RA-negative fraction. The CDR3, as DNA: TGTGCCAGCACTAGACAGAGCTCCTACAATGAGCAGTTCTTC. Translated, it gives CASTRQSSYNEQFF.